The T cell receptor (beta chain) described here comes from a study of patients and donors after allogeneic stem cell transplantation. TCRdb analysed the RT-PCR reads with MiXCR anew, one entry per CDR3 protein. The repertoire holds about 96,000 distinct CDR3 sequences, with about 44% as singletons. V lost 0 bases and J 1 base, leaving 13 bases between the germline ends. Germline loops: CDR1 ENHRY, CDR2 SYGVKD. This CDR3 is built from 17 residues. The genes are TRBV10-3 and TRBJ1-5; D remains ambiguous. Sequenced input: blood, either unsorted or a sorted T cell fraction (not recorded which). This TCR derives from a human donor who was either an allogeneic HSCT recipient or a stem cell or donor lymphocyte infusion donor (not recorded which). It is not recorded whose cells these are; they may come from a transplant donor. Here the CDR3 DNA reads TGTGCCATCAGTGAGTCGTGGGTAACGCGGAGCAATCAGCCCCAGCATTTT. Translating gives CAISESWVTRSNQPQHF.